The 16 T cell receptor beta chains presented below share a single source sample, sequenced in a study of blood T cell repertoires in COVID-19. Profiled with immunoSEQ multiplex PCR; TCRdb holds only in-frame clones, not every one. The data show some 160,000 clones, with 70% to 90% seen just once and under 3% held by the top ten. The material sequenced was peripheral blood. Every receptor here comes from an elderly woman with COVID-19, enrolled during active disease.

The rearrangement joins TRBV7-9 to TRBJ2-2, with D maybe TRBD1 (5 bases). V was clipped by 4 bases and J by 0 bases, with 18 bases between them. The CDR3 runs to 18 residues. Germline CDR1 and CDR2: SEHNR and FQNEAQ (reference sequence). The CDR3 sequence: CASSYWGKQNSNTGELFF. CDR3 bases: TGTGCCAGCAGCTACTGGGGCAAACAGAATTCGAACACCGGGGAGCTGTTTTTT.

This chain links TRBV10-2 with TRBJ2-1; 8 nucleotides align to TRBD2. Losses at the gene ends were 2 bases for V and 5 bases for J; bases not matched to a gene: 14. CDR1 and CDR2 from the germline V gene are WSHSY and SAAADI. The CDR3 spans 18 residues. As DNA, the CDR3 is TGCGCCAGCAGTGAGGGGGGGACTAGAATATTGGAGAACAATGAGCAGTTCTTC. Its protein is CASSEGGTRILENNEQFF.

The chain recombines TRBV7-3 with TRBJ2-3, with D maybe TRBD2 (5 bases). The germline V gene has CDR1 SGHTA and CDR2 FQGTGA. The length of the CDR3 is 15 residues. The V end lost 6 bases, the J end lost 1 base, and 14 bases lay between the germline ends. As DNA, the CDR3 is TGTGCCAGCAGTGAGGGCATACACCGCACAGATACGCAGTATTTT. Translation: CASSEGIHRTDTQYF.

The chain recombines TRBV2 with TRBJ1-1; no reliable D call. V was trimmed by 2 bases and J by 6 bases, leaving 16 bases between them. The germline V gene encodes CDR1 SNHLY and CDR2 FYNNEI. This CDR3 has 15 residues. CDR3 DNA: TGTGCCAGCAGTGAAAAGGTCGAGGGAAGGGCTGAAGCTTTCTTT. Translated: CASSEKVEGRAEAFF.

The J gene is TRBJ1-6, the V gene TRBV2, with TRBD1 matching over 8 bases. Germline lookup yields CDR1 SNHLY and CDR2 FYNNEI. Germline trimming cut 6 bases from V and 10 bases from J; bases unmatched to any gene: 17. The CDR3 covers 17 residues. CDR3 protein: CASRAGTGIGGTSPLHF. CDR3 nucleotide sequence: TGTGCCAGCAGAGCCGGGACAGGAATAGGCGGGACATCACCCCTCCACTTT.

The chain couples TRBV5-8 to TRBJ2-1, with a possible D match to TRBD1 (6 bases). Germline V gene data show CDR1 as SGHTS and CDR2 as YDEGEE. This CDR3 comprises 12 residues. V lost 3 bases, J lost 11 bases, and 12 bases lay in between. CDR3 amino acids: CASSWNREKQFF. The CDR3 region has the DNA TGTGCCAGCAGCTGGAACAGGGAGAAGCAGTTCTTC.

J is TRBJ1-4 and V is TRBV18, with TRBD1 matching 9 bases. The CDR3 sequence is 14 residues long. J lost 7 bases, V lost 2 bases, and 2 bases had no gene match. Per germline, CDR1 KGHSH and CDR2 LQKENI. CDR3 nucleotides: TGTGCCAGCTCACCAATGGGACAGGGTGAAAAACTGTTTTTT. Amino acid sequence: CASSPMGQGEKLFF.

V is TRBV9 and J is TRBJ1-6; D gene ambiguous. The CDR3 loop spans 15 amino acids. In germline, CDR1 is SGDLS, CDR2 YYNGEE. With 2 bases removed from V and 5 bases from J, the gap between germline ends came to 11 bases. In DNA form, the CDR3 reads TGTGCCAGCAGCGTCTCTGGACTCCATAATTCACCCCTCCACTTT. Its protein product is CASSVSGLHNSPLHF.

The chain is built from TRBV6-6 and TRBJ2-7; 11 bases are shared with TRBD2. Germline CDR1 and CDR2: MNHNY and SVGAGI (reference sequence). J was trimmed by 4 bases and V by 4 bases; bases with no gene match: 3. This CDR3 has 14 amino acids. The DNA of the CDR3 is TGTGCCAGCAGTTTGACTAGCGGGGCTTACGAGCAGTACTTC. Protein product: CASSLTSGAYEQYF.

The chain recombines TRBV19 with TRBJ1-1; D remains unclear. The germline CDR1 and CDR2 sequences are LNHDA and SQIVND (reference sequence). Trimming removed 6 bases at V and 3 bases at J, with 17 bases between. There are 15 residues in the CDR3. The CDR3 region has the DNA TGTGCCAGTAGGGTCCAGGCAAGAACTTACACTGAAGCTTTCTTT. Translation gives CASRVQARTYTEAFF. The whole variable domain, filled in from reference TRBV19 and TRBJ1-1, reads DGGITQSPKYLFRKEGQNVTLSCEQNLNHDAMYWYRQDPGQGLRLIYYSQIVNDFQKGDIAEGYSVSREKKESFPLTVTSAQKNPTAFYLCASRVQARTYTEAFFGQGTRLTVV.

V usage is TRBV24-1 and J usage is TRBJ2-7, with 8 bases fitting TRBD1. The V gene's germline CDR1 is KGHDR and CDR2 SFDVKD. The CDR3 extends over 14 amino acids. The J segment lost 3 bases and the V segment lost 6 bases, leaving 6 bases of the junction unmatched. DNA for the CDR3: TGTGCCACCAGTAAAGGACAGGGCTTCTACGAGCAGTACTTC. It specifies CATSKGQGFYEQYF.

The chain recombines TRBV14 with TRBJ1-1, with a possible D match to TRBD1 (6 bases). Trimming pared 1 base from V and 2 bases from J, leaving 11 bases between. CDR1 and CDR2 (germline): SGHDN, FVKESK. The CDR3 is made up of 15 amino acids. The CDR3, as DNA: TGTGCCAGCAGCCAAGTTGGACAGTTTAACACTGAAGCTTTCTTT. This translates into CASSQVGQFNTEAFF.

V is TRBV28 and J is TRBJ2-7; 13 bases line up with TRBD2. Per germline, CDR1 MDHEN and CDR2 SYDVKM. This CDR3 spans 16 amino acids. The trim removed 8 bases at V and 3 bases at J, leaving 10 bases unmatched. CDR3 in DNA: TGTGCCAGCCATCGGACTAGCGGGAGTTTGGACTACGAGCAGTACTTC. Encoded protein: CASHRTSGSLDYEQYF.

J is TRBJ2-5 and V is TRBV19, with a possible D match to TRBD1 (6 bases). CDR3 length: 15 residues. In germline, CDR1 is LNHDA, CDR2 SQIVND (reference sequence). Trimming removed 6 bases at V and 5 bases at J, with 19 bases between. The CDR3 loop reads CASSQNPGVQETQYF. CDR3 DNA: TGTGCCAGTAGCCAAAACCCAGGGGTTCAGGAGACCCAGTACTTC. The entire variable domain, with the rest obtained from reference TRBV19 and TRBJ2-5, is as follows: DGGITQSPKYLFRKEGQNVTLSCEQNLNHDAMYWYRQDPGQGLRLIYYSQIVNDFQKGDIAEGYSVSREKKESFPLTVTSAQKNPTAFYLCASSQNPGVQETQYFGPGTRLLVL.

The chain links TRBV12-3 or TRBV12-4 to TRBJ1-5, with TRBD1 matching over 7 bases. This CDR3 region has 12 residues. The ends lost 6 bases at V and 5 bases at J; junction bases unmatched: 1. The CDR3 is CASSTGDQPQHF. Written as DNA, the CDR3 is TGTGCCAGCAGCACAGGGGATCAGCCCCAGCATTTT.

This clone was detected only a few times. The CDR3 protein is CASSSTAGTGTGSNQPQHF. DNA for the CDR3: TGTGCCAGCAGCTCGACGGCCGGGACAGGGACGGGTAGCAATCAGCCCCAGCATTTT. This sequence joins TRBV7-8 and TRBJ1-5; 9 bases line up with TRBD1. The V and J ends lost 4 bases and 0 bases, in that order; junction bases with no gene match: 13. This CDR3 region has 19 residues. From germline, CDR1 is SGHVS and CDR2 FQNEAQ.